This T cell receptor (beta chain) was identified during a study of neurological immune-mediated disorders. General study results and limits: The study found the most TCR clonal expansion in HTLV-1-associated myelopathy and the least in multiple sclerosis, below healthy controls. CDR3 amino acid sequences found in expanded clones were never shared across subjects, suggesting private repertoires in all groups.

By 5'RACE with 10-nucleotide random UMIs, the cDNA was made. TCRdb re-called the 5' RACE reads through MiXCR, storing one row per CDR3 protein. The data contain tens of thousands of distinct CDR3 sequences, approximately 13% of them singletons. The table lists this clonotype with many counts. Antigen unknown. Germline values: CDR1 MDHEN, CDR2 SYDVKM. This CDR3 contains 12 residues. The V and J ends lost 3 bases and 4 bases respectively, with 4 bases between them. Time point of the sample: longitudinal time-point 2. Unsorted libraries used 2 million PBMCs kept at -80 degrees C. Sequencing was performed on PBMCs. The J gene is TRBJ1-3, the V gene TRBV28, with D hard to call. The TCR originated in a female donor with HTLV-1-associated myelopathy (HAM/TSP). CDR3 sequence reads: CASSFRGNTIYF. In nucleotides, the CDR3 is TGTGCCAGCAGTTTCCGAGGAAACACCATATATTTT.